This entry concerns a single TCR beta chain. Its cognate antigen is unknown. The data originate from a study of blood T cells in healthy people across ages. Whole-study findings and limits: With donor CMV status unknown, expanded clonotype changes were possibly confounded. PBMCs went unsorted, and a conclusive naive versus antigen-experienced comparison was therefore prevented. Estimates based on one million T cells were treated as lower bounds.

Alongside a J-beta primer mix, a sample-barcoded 5' primer served in a second PCR lasting about 7 to 12 cycles. In TCRdb, the 5' RACE reads were re-called with MiXCR into one record per CDR3 protein. Of more than 800,000 distinct CDR3 sequences in the sample, more than 35% were seen once. The CDR3 runs to 13 residues. V was clipped by 10 bases and J by 3 bases, with 12 bases between them. Looked up from germline, CDR1 is KGHSH and CDR2 is LQKENI. Each sample provided at least 6 micrograms of extracted total RNA. The V and J genes are TRBV18 and TRBJ2-2; D remains ambiguous. The sequencing input was blood. The sequence derives from an older woman in good health. As DNA, the CDR3 is TGTGCCACCCTAAGGTCGGACACCGGGGAGCTGTTTTTT. It encodes CATLRSDTGELFF.